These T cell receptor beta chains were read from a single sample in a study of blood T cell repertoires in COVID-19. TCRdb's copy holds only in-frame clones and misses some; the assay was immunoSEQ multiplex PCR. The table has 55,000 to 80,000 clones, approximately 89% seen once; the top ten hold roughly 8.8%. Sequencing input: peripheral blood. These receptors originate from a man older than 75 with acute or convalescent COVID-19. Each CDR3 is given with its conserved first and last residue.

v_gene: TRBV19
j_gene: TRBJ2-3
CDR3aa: CASSMTSGGAYADTQYF

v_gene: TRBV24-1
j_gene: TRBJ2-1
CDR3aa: CATSDLNIGGEQFF

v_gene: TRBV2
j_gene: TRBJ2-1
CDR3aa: CASRQDRDNEQFF

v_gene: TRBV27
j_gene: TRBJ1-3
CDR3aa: CASRRMEGGNTIYF

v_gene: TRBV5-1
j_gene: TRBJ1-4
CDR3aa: CASSLGDRGREKLFF

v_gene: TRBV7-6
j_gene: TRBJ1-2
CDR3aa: CASSGMQGFGYTF

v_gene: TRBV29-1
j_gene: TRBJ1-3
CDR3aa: CSVDAGAGGNTIYF

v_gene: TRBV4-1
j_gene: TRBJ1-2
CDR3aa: CASSQGRGRRFYGYTF

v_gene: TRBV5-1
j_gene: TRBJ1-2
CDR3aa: CASSLEGETHYGYTF

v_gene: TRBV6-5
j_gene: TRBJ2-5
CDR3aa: CASRKTQGMGETQYF

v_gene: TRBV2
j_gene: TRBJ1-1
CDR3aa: CASGQGRRTEAFF